This T cell receptor beta chain came from a study of cytomegalovirus exposure and HLA in healthy donors. At the level of the study: Among about 179 million T cells, an earlier analysis found around 100 million unique TCR beta sequences.

Findings and limits, study-wide: TCR beta chain V- and J-gene trimming was linked, in a later analysis, to a missense variant in DCLRE1C. While the bulk of TCR sequences proved rare, some public TCRs turned up in many donors.

PCR involved 60 Vbeta and 13 Jbeta primers. The repertoire was sequenced with immunoSEQ multiplex PCR; TCRdb's copy has only in-frame clones and lacks some. The sample records some 110,000 clones, approximately 70% being singletons. CDR1 and CDR2 from the germline V gene are MDHEN and SYDVKM. Trimming removed 2 bases at V and 4 bases at J, with 11 bases between. The CDR3 length is 14 residues. This clone was seen only once. What it binds is not known. The sequence was collected from a woman aged 40 to 55 in good health and CMV-seropositive. The specimen was PBMCs. V gene TRBV28 combines with J gene TRBJ1-2, with TRBD1 as a possible D gene (6 bases). The CDR3 region has the DNA TGTGCCAGCAGTTTAGCCGGGACACGCTATGGCTACACCTTC. Protein: CASSLAGTRYGYTF.